This is a list of T cell receptor beta chains from one sample in a study of Graves' ophthalmopathy and Graves' hyperthyroidism. TCRdb re-analysed the multiplex PCR reads in MiXCR, keeping a single row per CDR3 protein. The repertoire holds more than 1,000,000 distinct CDR3 sequences, with about 38% as singletons. Source material: peripheral blood or thyroid tissue (not recorded which). The receptors shown here come from an adult man with Graves' hyperthyroidism. The CDR3 runs from the conserved cysteine through the conserved F or W. A D gene is named only where the DNA matches it firmly. For some rows the clone size is stated as once, few or many, or as a class when expanded; others skip it.

v_gene	d_gene	abundance	len	j_gene	CDR3aa	CDR3nt
TRBV19	-	many	16	TRBJ2-6	CASSPISESGANVLTF	TGTGCCAGTAGCCCCATCTCAGAGTCTGGGGCCAACGTCCTGACTTTC
TRBV6-5	-	many	13	TRBJ1-2	CASSYQHDYGYTF	TGTGCCAGCAGCTACCAGCATGACTATGGCTACACCTTC
TRBV29-1	TRBD1	-	13	TRBJ2-5	CSGWAGGGETQYF	TGCAGCGGATGGGCAGGGGGCGGGGAGACCCAGTACTTC
TRBV7-2	-	-	14	TRBJ1-1	CASSSQTPGTEAFF	TGTGCCAGCAGCTCCCAGACGCCGGGCACTGAAGCTTTCTTT
TRBV29-1	TRBD1	-	11	TRBJ1-1	CSETGATKAFF	TGCAGCGAGACAGGGGCGACGAAAGCTTTCTTT
TRBV9	-	-	14	TRBJ1-4	CASSGTALNEKLFF	TGTGCCAGCAGCGGAACGGCCTTGAATGAAAAACTGTTTTTT
TRBV9	-	-	16	TRBJ1-1	CASSASRTAVNTEAFF	TGTGCCAGCAGCGCATCCCGGACAGCAGTGAACACTGAAGCTTTCTTT
TRBV6-5	-	few	14	TRBJ2-5	CASSYAQGRETQYF	TGTGCCAGCAGTTACGCCCAGGGGAGAGAGACCCAGTACTTC
TRBV7-2	TRBD1	-	14	TRBJ1-6	CASSLGTDYSPLHF	TGTGCCAGCAGCCTCGGGACAGACTATTCACCCCTCCACTTT
TRBV28	-	-	13	TRBJ2-7	CASTPTRGYEQYF	TGTGCCAGCACTCCTACAAGGGGTTACGAGCAGTACTTC
TRBV7-8	-	many	15	TRBJ2-7	CASSLTAGDGYEQYF	TGTGCCAGCAGCTTAACAGCAGGGGATGGCTACGAGCAGTACTTC
TRBV19	-	many	14	TRBJ2-6	CASSRDSGANVLTF	TGTGCCAGCAGCCGTGACTCTGGGGCCAACGTCCTGACTTTC
TRBV7-9	TRBD1	many	13	TRBJ2-7	CASRGTGVNEQYF	TGTGCCAGCAGGGGGACAGGGGTGAACGAGCAGTACTTC
TRBV6-5	-	few	15	TRBJ2-2	CASSYSGGITGELFF	TGTGCCAGCAGTTACTCAGGGGGTATCACCGGGGAGCTGTTTTTT
TRBV2	-	-	14	TRBJ2-3	CASSEASTADTQYF	TGTGCCAGCAGTGAAGCGTCGACGGCAGATACGCAGTATTTT
TRBV10-2	-	-	14	TRBJ2-7	CASSDSGQGVGQYF	TGCGCCAGCAGTGACTCCGGGCAGGGAGTCGGGCAGTACTTC